This record covers a single T cell receptor (beta chain). Its cognate antigen is unknown. The sample originates from a study of cytomegalovirus exposure and HLA in healthy donors. Notes on the study in general: Sequencing likely produced, as an artifact, a cluster of highly shared sequence variants. A further, later analysis showed that HLA-associated TCR beta chains (compared with equally common others) were more clonally expanded. While the bulk of TCR sequences proved rare, some public TCRs turned up in many donors. Further analysis was carried out later, and it showed several of the most significant clusters appearing linked to common viral pathogens.

Vbeta (60) and Jbeta (13) primers were used in the PCR. Generated by immunoSEQ multiplex PCR, the TCRdb table keeps only in-frame clones and is missing some. The sample has around 130,000 clones, approximately 8.8% seen once. The clonotype was recovered from a man aged 35 to 55 in good health and CMV-seronegative. The sequenced material came from PBMCs.

The CDR3 coding sequence is TGTGCCACCAGCAGCCGGGGAGGAGAGACCCAGTACTTC. Protein: CATSSRGGETQYF. This rearrangement joins TRBV15 to TRBJ2-5; tentative D call: TRBD2 (6 bases). Germline V gene data show CDR1 as LNHNV and CDR2 as YYDKDF (reference sequence). Trimming pared 3 bases from V and 4 bases from J, leaving 9 bases between. The CDR3 covers 13 residues.